The entry below describes one T cell receptor (beta chain). This record belongs to a study of blood T cell repertoires in COVID-19. Overall study context: The United States, Italy and Spain supplied acute and convalescent COVID-19 samples. Sample material is recorded as cDNA or gDNA derived from T cells, B-cell-depleted T cells, or PBMCs.

Original methodology: Reference gene primer amplification in the assay estimated nucleated cell counts. Repertoires were generated with immunoSEQ multiplex PCR, while TCRdb's copy carries only in-frame clones and drops some. That table is the source of V, J and clone size, and D and trimming were worked out from the DNA. The sample includes 110,000 to 150,000 clones, roughly four fifths seen only once; the top ten take about 8%. The source of this sequence is a human donor in a cohort sampled during active COVID-19. Sequencing was performed on peripheral blood.

This CDR3 is CASSLWGGGTEAFF. For the CDR3, the DNA is TGCGCCAGCAGCTTGTGGGGGGGAGGCACTGAAGCTTTCTTT. This chain links TRBV5-1 with TRBJ1-1; D is perhaps TRBD1 (5 bases). Germline V gene sequence: CDR1 SGHRS, CDR2 YFSETQ. This CDR3 is 14 amino acids long. V was trimmed by 1 base and J by 4 bases, leaving 11 bases between them.